This T cell receptor (beta chain) was recovered during a study of blood T cell repertoires in COVID-19. The CDR3 has 17 residues. Trimming shortened V by 7 bases and J by 0 bases, and 18 bases separated the two germline ends. From germline, CDR1 is MDHEN and CDR2 SYDVKM. Method: immunoSEQ multiplex PCR; TCRdb's copy keeps in-frame clones and lacks some. Here the sample spans roughly 250,000 clones, about 80% being singletons. The chain couples TRBV28 to TRBJ2-2; D unclear. The material sequenced was peripheral blood. The sequence was collected from a human donor in a cohort sampled during active COVID-19. DNA for the CDR3: TGTGCCAGCACTCCTCGCGGCAGAACTTCGAACACCGGGGAGCTGTTTTTT. It codes for CASTPRGRTSNTGELFF.